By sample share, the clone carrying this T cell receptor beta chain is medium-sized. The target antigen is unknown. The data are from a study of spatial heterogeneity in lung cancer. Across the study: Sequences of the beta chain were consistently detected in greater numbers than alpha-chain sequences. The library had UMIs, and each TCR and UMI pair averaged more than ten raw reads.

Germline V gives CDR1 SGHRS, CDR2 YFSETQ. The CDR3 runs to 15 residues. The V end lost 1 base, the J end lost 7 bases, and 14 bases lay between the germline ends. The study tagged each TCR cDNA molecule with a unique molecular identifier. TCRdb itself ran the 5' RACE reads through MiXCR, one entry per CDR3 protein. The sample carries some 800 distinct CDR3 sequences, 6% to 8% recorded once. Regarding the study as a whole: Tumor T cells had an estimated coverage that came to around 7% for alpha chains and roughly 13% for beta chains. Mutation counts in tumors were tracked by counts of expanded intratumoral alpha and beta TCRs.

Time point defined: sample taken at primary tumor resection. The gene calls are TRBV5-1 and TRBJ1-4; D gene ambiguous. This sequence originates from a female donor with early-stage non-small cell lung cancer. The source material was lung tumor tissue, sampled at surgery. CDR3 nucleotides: TGCGCCAGCAGCTTGACGGCCACCGCTGGTGAAAAACTGTTTTTT. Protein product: CASSLTATAGEKLFF.